These 29 T cell receptor beta chains share one sample of origin, sequenced in a study of response to subunit inactivated influenza vaccine. TCRdb re-called the RT-PCR reads through MiXCR, storing one row per CDR3 protein. The sample yields around 580,000 distinct CDR3 sequences, 12% seen once. This specimen consisted of PBMCs from blood, obtained on the day of vaccination. These receptors were collected from a man aged 45-65 years who received an inactivated influenza vaccine.

The chain links TRBV12-3 or TRBV12-4 to TRBJ2-3; tentatively, D is TRBD1 (6 bases). The V and J ends lost 4 bases and 0 bases respectively, with 8 bases between them. This CDR3 is built from 14 residues. CDR3 amino acids: CASSWTVSTDTQYF. The DNA for the CDR3 is TGTGCCAGCAGTTGGACAGTTAGCACAGATACGCAGTATTTT.

In this sample, this clonotype turned up many times. The CDR3 loop is CASSLVQDTEFYGYTF. The CDR3 DNA follows: TGTGCCAGCAGCTTGGTACAGGATACGGAGTTCTATGGCTACACCTTC. This chain connects TRBV5-5 to TRBJ1-2, with D perhaps matching TRBD1 (5 bases). Deletions cut 0 bases from V and 4 bases from J, with 16 bases between. Germline V gives CDR1 SGHKS, CDR2 YYEKEE (reference sequence). The CDR3 contains 16 residues.

This clonotype was counted between two and nine times. The gene calls are TRBV24-1 and TRBJ2-2, with D possibly being TRBD2 (5 bases). V dropped 9 bases and J dropped 8 bases, with 12 bases sitting between them. Germline V gene data show CDR1 as KGHDR and CDR2 as SFDVKD. The CDR3 runs to 12 residues. The CDR3 DNA reads as TGTGCCACCGAGGGATTAGGGGGGGAGCTGTTTTTT. Its protein is CATEGLGGELFF.

The rearrangement uses TRBV7-9 and TRBJ2-3; TRBD1 is a possible D gene (6 bases). V was pared by 10 bases and J by 0 bases, with 17 bases between. Germline CDR1 SEHNR, CDR2 FQNEAQ (reference sequence). The CDR3 sequence is 15 residues long. The chain's CDR3 is CAIHRDTISTDTQYF. CDR3 sequence (DNA): TGTGCCATCCATAGGGACACCATTAGCACAGATACGCAGTATTTT.

This chain joins TRBV24-1 and TRBJ2-7, with D possibly matching TRBD1 (5 bases). Trimming left V 4 bases short and J 2 bases short, with 8 bases between. Looked up from germline, CDR1 is KGHDR and CDR2 is SFDVKD. This CDR3 is built from 13 residues. The CDR3 reads CATSDRVTYEQYF. The DNA for the CDR3 is TGTGCCACCAGTGACAGGGTGACCTACGAGCAGTACTTC.

This chain uses TRBV5-6 with TRBJ1-3; unclear D gene. The CDR3 contains 15 residues. Germline assignment: CDR1 SGHDT and CDR2 YYEEEE. Deletions cut 0 bases from V and 7 bases from J, with 14 bases between. CDR3 DNA: TGTGCCAGCAGCTTGGTGCCAGGTATGGCGAACACCATATATTTT. It yields the protein CASSLVPGMANTIYF.

Ten or more counts support this clonotype. This CDR3 is CASSQERSFNQPQHF. DNA for the CDR3: TGCGCCAGCAGCCAAGAGAGGAGCTTCAATCAGCCCCAGCATTTT. The rearrangement uses TRBV4-3 and TRBJ1-5; no clear D. CDR1 is LGHNA, CDR2 YSLEER, per germline. The ends were cut back, 0 bases at V and 3 bases at J, with 9 bases in the middle. This CDR3 is 15 amino acids long.

The genes are TRBV28 and TRBJ2-3; maybe TRBD1 (5 bases). CDR1 and CDR2 (germline): MDHEN, SYDVKM. The CDR3 is made up of 13 amino acids. V shed 5 bases and J shed 5 bases, with 11 bases lying between them. This CDR3 reads CASSTMTVDTQYF. CDR3 bases: TGTGCCAGCAGTACCATGACAGTAGATACGCAGTATTTT. Supplemented by reference TRBV28 and TRBJ2-3, the full variable domain reads DVKVTQSSRYLVKRTGEKVFLECVQDMDHENMFWYRQDPGLGLRLIYFSYDVKMKEKGDIPEGYSVSREKKERFSLILESASTNQTSMYLCASSTMTVDTQYFGPGTRLTVL.

This clonotype appeared a few times. The chain links TRBV20-1 to TRBJ2-1; 11 bases map to TRBD2. V lost 6 bases and J lost 0; bases outside the gene matches: 13. Germline assignment: CDR1 DFQATT and CDR2 SNEGSKA (reference sequence). The CDR3 runs to 18 residues. DNA for the CDR3: TGCAGTGCCAGGGACCCTAGCGGGGGGTCCAGCTCCTACAATGAGCAGTTCTTC. Translation: CSARDPSGGSSSYNEQFF.

This clonotype was seen many times. This chain joins TRBV12-3 or TRBV12-4 and TRBJ2-2; D perhaps matches TRBD2 (6 bases). The CDR3 is 16 amino acids. Trimming cost V 8 bases and J 5 bases, with 21 bases left between them. CDR3 residues: CASDRRASGGTGELFF. The CDR3 region has the DNA TGTGCCAGCGACCGCCGCGCATCCGGAGGGACCGGGGAGCTGTTTTTT.

The table lists this clonotype with a few counts. The rearrangement uses TRBV4-1 and TRBJ2-5; no reliable D call. CDR3 length: 13 amino acids. Deletions cut 3 bases from V and 4 bases from J, with 9 bases between. CDR1 is MGHRA, CDR2 YSYEKL, per germline. The CDR3 loop is CASSHYGVETQYF. CDR3 in DNA: TGCGCCAGCAGCCACTATGGGGTAGAGACCCAGTACTTC.

This clonotype was seen a handful of times. The chain recombines TRBV5-5 with TRBJ2-3; possibly TRBD1 for D (7 bases). V gave up 6 bases and J gave up 3 bases, with 17 bases separating them. The CDR3 spans 15 residues. Germline V gene data show CDR1 as SGHKS and CDR2 as YYEKEE (reference sequence). The CDR3 loop reads CASNFLRGVTDTQYF. The DNA for the CDR3 is TGTGCCAGCAATTTCCTCAGGGGGGTAACAGATACGCAGTATTTT. Based on the CDR3 plus reference TRBV5-5 and TRBJ2-3, the full variable domain is DAGVTQSPTHLIKTRGQQVTLRCSPISGHKSVSWYQQVLGQGPQFIFQYYEKEERGRGNFPDRFSARQFPNYSSELNVNALLLGDSALYLCASNFLRGVTDTQYFGPGTRLTVL.

The J gene is TRBJ2-1, the V gene TRBV28, with TRBD2 identical over 8 bases. This CDR3 has 15 residues. V was pared by 5 bases and J by 7 bases, with 10 bases of the junction left unmatched. Germline V CDR1 and CDR2: MDHEN, SYDVKM. CDR3 DNA sequence: TGTGCCAGCAGTGAGTTAAGGACTAGCCTTAATGAGCAGTTCTTC. Translation: CASSELRTSLNEQFF.

Ten or more counts support this clonotype. The chain employs TRBV18 and TRBJ2-1; D may be TRBD2 (6 bases). Germline CDR1 is KGHSH and CDR2 is LQKENI. With 4 bases removed from V and 6 bases from J, the gap between germline ends came to 10 bases. The CDR3 is 13 residues long. This CDR3 reads CASSLTEGNEQFF. The CDR3 nucleotides are TGTGCCAGCTCACTCACGGAGGGCAATGAGCAGTTCTTC.

This clonotype was recorded a few times. The rearrangement links TRBV11-2 to TRBJ2-1; D gene ambiguous. Trimming removed 1 base from V and 10 bases from J, with 11 bases in between. CDR3 length: 13 amino acids. Germline-derived CDR1 and CDR2 are SGHAT and FQNNGV. The CDR3 DNA follows: TGTGCCAGCAGCTTAGGACTCCTCTACGAGCAGTTCTTC. This encodes CASSLGLLYEQFF.

The CDR3 here is CASSPRPGSETQYF. CDR3 coding DNA: TGTGCCAGCAGTCCCAGGCCAGGGTCGGAGACCCAGTACTTC. The rearrangement links TRBV2 to TRBJ2-5; perhaps TRBD1 as D (5 bases). The CDR3 is 14 residues long. Trimming stripped 5 bases from V and 5 bases from J, with 15 bases between. Germline V gene lookup returns CDR1 SNHLY and CDR2 FYNNEI.

This clonotype was observed at least ten times. The chain carries TRBV28 and TRBJ2-7, with D uncertain. The CDR3 length is 14 residues. Trimming left V 5 bases short and J 5 bases short, with 16 bases between. Looked up from germline, CDR1 is MDHEN and CDR2 is SYDVKM. As DNA, the CDR3 is TGTGCCAGCAGTACCCTCCTGGACGCTCACGAGCAGTACTTC. Translation: CASSTLLDAHEQYF.

This clonotype was observed a few times. The rearrangement joins TRBV12-3 or TRBV12-4 to TRBJ2-7; TRBD2 matches at 13 bases. The CDR3 contains 15 residues. The junction had 9 bases not matched to a gene; V was cut back by 6 bases and J by 7 bases. The CDR3 sequence is CASSRGLAGVQEQYF. The DNA for the CDR3 is TGTGCCAGCAGCCGCGGACTAGCGGGAGTCCAGGAGCAGTACTTC.

This clonotype was picked up a small number of times. In DNA form, the CDR3 reads TGCGCCAGCAGCTTGGGGGGACAGAGCAATCAGCCCCAGCATTTT. Translation gives CASSLGGQSNQPQHF. The chain links TRBV5-1 to TRBJ1-5; the match to TRBD1 covers 7 bases. V trimming: 0 bases; J trimming: 1 base; junction bases outside the gene matches: 1. Germline V CDR1 and CDR2: SGHRS, YFSETQ. CDR3 length: 15 residues. The full variable domain, rest sourced from reference TRBV5-1 and TRBJ1-5, is KAGVTQTPRYLIKTRGQQVTLSCSPISGHRSVSWYQQTPGQGLQFLFEYFSETQRNKGNFPGRFSGRQFSNSRSEMNVSTLELGDSALYLCASSLGGQSNQPQHFGDGTRLSIL.

V and J are TRBV3-1 and TRBJ1-4, with 9 bases lining up with TRBD1. V trimming: 4 bases; J trimming: 7 bases; junction bases outside the gene matches: 7. CDR3 length: 15 residues. Germline V gene lookup returns CDR1 LGHDT and CDR2 YNNKEL (reference sequence). CDR3 nucleotide sequence: TGTGCCAGCAGCCGATGGACAGGGGAGGGTGAAAAACTGTTTTTT. Protein product: CASSRWTGEGEKLFF.

This clonotype was seen at least ten times. The V and J genes are TRBV29-1 and TRBJ1-1; 8 nucleotides align to TRBD1. Trimming took 7 bases from V and 0 from J; bases not matched to a gene: 1. CDR3 length equals 12 residues. Germline V CDR1 and CDR2: SQVTM, ANQGSEA. Here the CDR3 reads CSADRVNTEAFF. The CDR3 DNA follows: TGCAGCGCGGACAGGGTGAACACTGAAGCTTTCTTT.

The chain uses TRBV7-2 and TRBJ2-5; a possible D gene is TRBD1 (5 bases). Germline CDR1 SGHTA, CDR2 FQGNSA. The CDR3 runs 16 residues. The V and J ends lost 2 bases and 4 bases respectively, with 17 bases between them. The CDR3: CASSLNRQGRLETQYF. As DNA, the CDR3 is TGTGCCAGCAGCTTAAATCGTCAGGGCAGGTTAGAGACCCAGTACTTC.

V and J are TRBV6-5 and TRBJ2-5, with D possibly matching TRBD1 (8 bases). The germline gives CDR1 MNHEY, CDR2 SVGAGI. This CDR3 region has 14 residues. The V gene lost 4 bases and the J gene lost 4 bases, with 13 bases spanning the gap. The CDR3 DNA reads as TGTGCCAGCAGTTTCAACAGGGGGGGAGAGACCCAGTACTTC. It specifies CASSFNRGGETQYF.

This clonotype was seen ten or more times. The genes are TRBV7-2 and TRBJ2-1; possibly TRBD2 for D (6 bases). This CDR3 has 15 amino acids. V dropped 2 bases and J dropped 8 bases, with 16 bases sitting between them. The V gene's germline CDR1 is SGHTA and CDR2 FQGNSA. The CDR3 spells CASSLTGLPRDEQFF. The CDR3 DNA is TGTGCCAGCAGCTTAACGGGACTCCCTAGGGATGAGCAGTTCTTC. Complete variable domain (other parts from reference TRBV7-2 and TRBJ2-1): GAGVSQSPSNKVTEKGKDVELRCDPISGHTALYWYRQSLGQGLEFLIYFQGNSAPDKSGLPSDRFSAERTGGSVSTLTIQRTQQEDSAVYLCASSLTGLPRDEQFFGPGTRLTVL.

The rearrangement links TRBV2 to TRBJ2-1; TRBD1 aligns across 7 bases. Germline V gene data show CDR1 as SNHLY and CDR2 as FYNNEI. Trimming removed 6 bases from V and 5 bases from J; junction bases left unmatched: 7. The CDR3 extends over 14 amino acids. The CDR3 region has the DNA TGTGCCAGCAGGTGGACAGGAGGTGACAATGAGCAGTTCTTC. Residues: CASRWTGGDNEQFF.

This clonotype turned up a few times. The chain carries TRBV5-1 and TRBJ2-1; 10 positions match TRBD2. Trimming took 4 bases from V and 4 from J; bases not matched to a gene: 5. This CDR3 spans 15 amino acids. Germline CDR1 reads SGHRS; CDR2 reads YFSETQ. CDR3 sequence reads: CASSPVTSGYNEQFF. CDR3 DNA: TGCGCCAGCAGCCCGGTGACTAGCGGGTACAATGAGCAGTTCTTC.

J is TRBJ2-5 and V is TRBV4-2; D not resolved. This CDR3 is 13 amino acids long. V was cut by 1 base and J by 5 bases, with 8 bases left in between. Germline V gene data show CDR1 as LGHNA and CDR2 as YNFKEQ. The DNA for the CDR3 is TGTGCCAGCAGCCAAGCCCTCCGGGAGACCCAGTACTTC. This codes for CASSQALRETQYF.

This clonotype has only a few counts. The chain couples TRBV10-2 to TRBJ2-7; D is ambiguous. Trimming removed 10 bases at V and 3 bases at J, with 16 bases between. This CDR3 is 13 amino acids long. Looked up from germline, CDR1 is WSHSY and CDR2 is SAAADI. DNA of the CDR3: TGCGCCACGGGTCCGGGCCGAGACTACGAGCAGTACTTC. As protein: CATGPGRDYEQYF.

This clonotype has only one observation. J is TRBJ2-5 and V is TRBV5-1; 11 bases map to TRBD1. J lost 5 bases, V lost 3 bases, and 6 bases had no gene match. Per germline, CDR1 SGHRS and CDR2 YFSETQ. CDR3 length: 15 amino acids. The CDR3 here is CASSSVGQGDETQYF. DNA of the CDR3: TGCGCCAGCAGCTCCGTGGGACAGGGGGATGAGACCCAGTACTTC.